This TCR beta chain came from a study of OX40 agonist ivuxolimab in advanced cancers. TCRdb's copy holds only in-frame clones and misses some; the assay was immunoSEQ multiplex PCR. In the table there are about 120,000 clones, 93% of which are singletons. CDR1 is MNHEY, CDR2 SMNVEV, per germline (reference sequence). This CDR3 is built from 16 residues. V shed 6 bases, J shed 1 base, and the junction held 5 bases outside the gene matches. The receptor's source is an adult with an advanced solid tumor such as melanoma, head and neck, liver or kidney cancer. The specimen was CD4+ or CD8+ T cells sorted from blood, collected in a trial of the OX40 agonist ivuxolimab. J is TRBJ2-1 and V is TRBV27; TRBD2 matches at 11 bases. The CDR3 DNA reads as TGTGCCAGCAGATTTAGCGGGAGGGGGTCCTACAATGAGCAGTTCTTC. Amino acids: CASRFSGRGSYNEQFF.